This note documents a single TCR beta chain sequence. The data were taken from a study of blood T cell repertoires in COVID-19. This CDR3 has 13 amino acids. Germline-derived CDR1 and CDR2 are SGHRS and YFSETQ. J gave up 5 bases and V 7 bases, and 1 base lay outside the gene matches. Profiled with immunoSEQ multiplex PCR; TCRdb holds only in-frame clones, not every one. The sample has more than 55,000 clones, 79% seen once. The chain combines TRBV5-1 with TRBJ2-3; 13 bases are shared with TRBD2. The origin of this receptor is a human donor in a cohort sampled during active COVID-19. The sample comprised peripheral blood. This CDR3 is CASRLAGGDTQYF. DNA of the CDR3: TGCGCCAGCCGACTAGCGGGAGGAGATACGCAGTATTTT.